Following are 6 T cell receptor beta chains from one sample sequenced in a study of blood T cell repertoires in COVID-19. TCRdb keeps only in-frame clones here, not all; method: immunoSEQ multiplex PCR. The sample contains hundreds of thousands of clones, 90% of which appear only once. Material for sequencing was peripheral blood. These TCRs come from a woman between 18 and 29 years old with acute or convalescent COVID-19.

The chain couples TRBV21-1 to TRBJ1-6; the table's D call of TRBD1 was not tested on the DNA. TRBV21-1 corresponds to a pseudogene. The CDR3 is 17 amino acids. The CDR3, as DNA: TGTGCCAGCAGCAAAAGTTGTGACAGAGATTACAATTCACCCCTCCACTTT. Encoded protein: CASSKSCDRDYNSPLHF.

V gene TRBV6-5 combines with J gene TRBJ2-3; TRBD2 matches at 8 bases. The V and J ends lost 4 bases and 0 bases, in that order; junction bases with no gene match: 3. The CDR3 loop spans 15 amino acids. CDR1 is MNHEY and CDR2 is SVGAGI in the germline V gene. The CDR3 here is CASSSQRGSTDTQYF. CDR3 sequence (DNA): TGTGCCAGCAGTTCCCAGCGGGGGAGCACAGATACGCAGTATTTT.

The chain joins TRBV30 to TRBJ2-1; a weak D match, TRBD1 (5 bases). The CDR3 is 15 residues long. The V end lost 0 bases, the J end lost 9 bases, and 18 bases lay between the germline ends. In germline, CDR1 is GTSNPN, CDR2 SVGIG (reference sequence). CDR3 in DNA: TGTGCCTGGAGTGTAATCTCCCCAGGGCCCGGTGAGCAGTTCTTC. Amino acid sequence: CAWSVISPGPGEQFF.

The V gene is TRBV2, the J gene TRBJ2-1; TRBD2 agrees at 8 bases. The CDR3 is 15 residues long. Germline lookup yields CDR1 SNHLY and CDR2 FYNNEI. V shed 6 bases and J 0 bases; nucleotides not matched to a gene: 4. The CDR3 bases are TGTGCCAGCAGGGCTAGCGGGTTCTCCTACAATGAGCAGTTCTTC. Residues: CASRASGFSYNEQFF.

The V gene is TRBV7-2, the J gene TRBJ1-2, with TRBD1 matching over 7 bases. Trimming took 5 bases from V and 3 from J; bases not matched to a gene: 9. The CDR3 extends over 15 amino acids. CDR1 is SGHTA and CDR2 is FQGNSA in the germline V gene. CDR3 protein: CASSARTGWDYGYTF. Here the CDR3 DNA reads TGTGCCAGCAGCGCTAGGACAGGTTGGGACTATGGCTACACCTTC. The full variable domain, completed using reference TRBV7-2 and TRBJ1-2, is GAGVSQSPSNKVTEKGKDVELRCDPISGHTALYWYRQSLGQGLEFLIYFQGNSAPDKSGLPSDRFSAERTGGSVSTLTIQRTQQEDSAVYLCASSARTGWDYGYTFGSGTRLTVV.

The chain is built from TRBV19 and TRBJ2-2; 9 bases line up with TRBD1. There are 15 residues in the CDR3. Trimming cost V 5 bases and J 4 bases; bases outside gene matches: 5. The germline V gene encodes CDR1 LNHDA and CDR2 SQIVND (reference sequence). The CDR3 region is CASSPGQGLTGELFF. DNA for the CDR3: TGTGCCAGTAGTCCGGGACAGGGTCTCACCGGGGAGCTGTTTTTT.